The rows below give T cell receptor beta chains drawn from one sample of a study of shared clonotypes between healthy human individuals. Some clones are missing from TCRdb's copy, which holds only in-frame ones; the method was immunoSEQ multiplex PCR. The table has 2 million to 3 million clones, 80% to 95% seen once. Sequenced: naive CD4+ T cells from PBMCs. Source of these receptors: a man aged 18 to 29 in good health. Some clones in this sample may be carry-over from other donors' samples. CDR3s include the opening cysteine and the closing phenylalanine or tryptophan. The D gene is left open where the match is weak. Not every row has a clone size; where given, it reads once, few, many or a size class.

CDR3 length | J gene | clone size | D gene | V gene | CDR3 protein | CDR3 DNA
14 | TRBJ1-1 | few | TRBD1 | TRBV28 | CASSPGQGDTEAFF | TGTGCCAGCAGTCCGGGACAGGGGGACACTGAAGCTTTCTTT
15 | TRBJ1-1 | NA | TRBD1 | TRBV7-8 | CASSLSGRGFTEAFF | TGTGCCAGCAGCTTATCGGGCAGGGGGTTCACTGAAGCTTTCTTT
15 | TRBJ1-5 | NA | TRBD1 | TRBV28 | CASRSRQGAHQPQHF | TGTGCCAGCAGATCAAGACAGGGGGCACATCAGCCCCAGCATTTT
14 | TRBJ2-5 | NA | NA | TRBV11-3 | CASSLERGQETQYF | TGTGCCAGCAGCTTAGAAAGGGGGCAAGAGACCCAGTACTTC
17 | TRBJ2-6 | NA | TRBD1 | TRBV10-3 | CAIGNRRQGSGANVLTF | TGTGCCATCGGAAATCGCCGACAGGGCTCCGGGGCCAACGTCCTGACTTTC
16 | TRBJ2-1 | NA | TRBD2 | TRBV4-1 | CASSQDRTSSYNEQFF | TGCGCCAGCAGCCAAGATAGGACTAGCAGCTACAATGAGCAGTTCTTC
15 | TRBJ2-1 | NA | NA | TRBV5-1 | CASSLGESSYNEQFF | TGCGCCAGCAGCTTGGGTGAGAGCTCCTACAATGAGCAGTTCTTC
17 | TRBJ2-7 | NA | NA | TRBV14 | CASSQDEFQAFPYEQYF | TGTGCCAGCAGCCAAGATGAGTTTCAGGCATTCCCCTACGAGCAGTACTTC
15 | TRBJ2-1 | NA | TRBD2 | TRBV30 | CASGSGLAGNNEQFF | TGTGCCTCCGGTTCGGGACTAGCGGGAAACAATGAGCAGTTCTTC
15 | TRBJ1-2 | NA | NA | TRBV9 | CASSTQFFGPDDYTF | TGTGCCAGCAGCACCCAATTTTTCGGTCCTGACGACTACACCTTC
17 | TRBJ2-3 | NA | NA | TRBV27 | CASSLTVTGLYTDTQYF | TGTGCCAGCAGTTTAACGGTAACGGGCCTATACACAGATACGCAGTATTTT
14 | TRBJ2-2 | NA | NA | TRBV28 | CASSLGRVTGELFF | TGTGCCAGCAGTTTGGGCAGGGTCACCGGGGAGCTGTTTTTT
16 | TRBJ2-3 | NA | TRBD2 | TRBV7-6 | CASSLELAGGPDTQYF | TGTGCCAGCAGCTTAGAACTAGCGGGAGGCCCAGATACGCAGTATTTT
14 | TRBJ2-7 | NA | NA | TRBV18 | CASSPPAGAYEQYF | TGTGCCAGCTCACCACCTGCTGGGGCCTACGAGCAGTACTTC
12 | TRBJ1-2 | NA | NA | TRBV7-8 | CASSWGGYGYTF | TGTGCCAGCAGCTGGGGGGGCTATGGCTACACCTTC
19 | TRBJ2-7 | NA | TRBD2 | TRBV14 | CASSQDTSGRAPVSREQYF | TGTGCCAGCAGCCAAGATACTAGCGGGAGGGCTCCCGTTTCTCGCGAGCAGTACTTC
13 | TRBJ2-4 | few | TRBD1 | TRBV30 | CAWSVGQGDIQYF | TGTGCCTGGAGCGTGGGACAGGGAGACATTCAGTACTTC
16 | TRBJ2-3 | NA | TRBD1 | TRBV5-4 | CASSYRTGGGSNTQYF | TGTGCCAGCAGCTATCGGACAGGTGGGGGATCAAATACGCAGTATTTT
15 | TRBJ2-3 | NA | NA | TRBV5-1 | CASSWGHASTDTQYF | TGCGCCAGCAGCTGGGGACACGCCAGCACAGATACGCAGTATTTT
17 | TRBJ2-7 | NA | NA | TRBV5-1 | CASSLANSGDNFYEQYF | TGCGCCAGCAGCTTGGCCAATTCGGGGGACAACTTCTACGAGCAGTACTTC
14 | TRBJ1-2 | NA | NA | TRBV6-6 | CASSLSGLSYGYTF | TGTGCCAGCAGCCTGTCGGGACTCTCCTATGGCTACACCTTC
16 | TRBJ1-2 | NA | NA | TRBV18 | CASSPVSLDANYGYTF | TGTGCCAGCTCACCAGTCAGCCTTGACGCTAACTATGGCTACACCTTC
13 | TRBJ1-2 | NA | TRBD1 | TRBV27 | CATQRDRGDGYTF | TGTGCCACGCAACGGGACAGGGGGGATGGCTACACCTTC
14 | TRBJ1-1 | NA | NA | TRBV6-5 | CASSVWGRKTEAFF | TGTGCCAGCAGTGTCTGGGGGCGTAAAACTGAAGCTTTCTTT